A selection of T cell receptor beta chains follows, all from one sample in a study of T-cell memory formation after mild COVID-19. A single record per CDR3 protein comes from TCRdb applying MiXCR to the 5' RACE reads. Of 150,000 to 200,000 distinct CDR3 sequences detected, approximately 15% appear once; the ten largest clones hold roughly 15%. Material for sequencing was PBMCs or a T cell subset sorted from them (not recorded which). Receptors originate from an adult woman who had mild COVID-19 (a few samples of this study predate the infection). Cell type and time point are not known. CDR3s include the opening cysteine and the closing phenylalanine or tryptophan. A D gene is named only where the DNA matches it firmly. Some rows mark clone size as missing; the rest say once, few, many or name a class of expanded clone.

clone_size: few; v_call: TRBV7-9; j_call: TRBJ2-1; d_call: TRBD1; cdr3_aa: CASSLGVGQGGNEQFF; cdr3_nt: TGTGCCAGCAGCTTAGGTGTTGGACAGGGTGGGAATGAGCAGTTCTTC
clone_size: NA; v_call: TRBV7-3; j_call: TRBJ2-3; d_call: NA; cdr3_aa: CASSFRGGSTDTQYF; cdr3_nt: TGTGCCAGCAGCTTTCGGGGCGGGAGCACAGATACGCAGTATTTT
clone_size: few; v_call: TRBV6-2/TRBV6-3; j_call: TRBJ1-6; d_call: TRBD1; cdr3_aa: CASSTGVDSPLHF; cdr3_nt: TGTGCCAGCAGTACAGGGGTCGATTCACCCCTCCACTTT
clone_size: NA; v_call: TRBV6-2/TRBV6-3; j_call: TRBJ2-2; d_call: NA; cdr3_aa: CASSHAPLSGLNTGELFF; cdr3_nt: TGTGCCAGCAGTCACGCGCCACTCAGCGGACTGAACACCGGGGAGCTGTTTTTT
clone_size: few; v_call: TRBV20-1; j_call: TRBJ2-5; d_call: NA; cdr3_aa: CSARGGAVRQETQYF; cdr3_nt: TGCAGTGCTAGAGGAGGGGCGGTTAGGCAAGAGACCCAGTACTTC
clone_size: few; v_call: TRBV20-1; j_call: TRBJ1-2; d_call: NA; cdr3_aa: CSASRGAGYGYTF; cdr3_nt: TGCAGTGCTAGCCGCGGGGCTGGCTATGGCTACACCTTC
clone_size: many; v_call: TRBV5-6; j_call: TRBJ1-6; d_call: NA; cdr3_aa: CASSPRGRSNSPLHF; cdr3_nt: TGTGCCAGCAGCCCCCGGGGGCGATCAAATTCACCCCTCCACTTT
clone_size: few; v_call: TRBV7-6; j_call: TRBJ2-5; d_call: TRBD1; cdr3_aa: CASSWTGTGTGGREVEETQYF; cdr3_nt: TGTGCCAGCAGCTGGACTGGGACGGGGACAGGGGGCCGCGAGGTTGAGGAGACCCAGTACTTC
clone_size: few; v_call: TRBV6-5; j_call: TRBJ1-6; d_call: TRBD1; cdr3_aa: CASSLLQGAAYNSPLHF; cdr3_nt: TGTGCCAGCAGTCTACTACAGGGGGCCGCCTATAATTCACCCCTCCACTTT
clone_size: NA; v_call: TRBV20-1; j_call: TRBJ2-1; d_call: NA; cdr3_aa: CSASQGENEQFF; cdr3_nt: TGCAGTGCTAGTCAGGGAGAAAATGAGCAGTTCTTC
clone_size: many; v_call: TRBV20-1; j_call: TRBJ2-4; d_call: NA; cdr3_aa: CSAQRGPDDPENKNIQYF; cdr3_nt: TGCAGTGCCCAGCGAGGACCTGATGATCCCGAAAACAAAAACATTCAGTACTTC
clone_size: few; v_call: TRBV7-9; j_call: TRBJ1-1; d_call: NA; cdr3_aa: CASSSALGLNTEAFF; cdr3_nt: TGTGCCAGCAGCTCGGCGCTCGGGCTGAACACTGAAGCTTTCTTT
clone_size: few; v_call: TRBV20-1; j_call: TRBJ2-1; d_call: NA; cdr3_aa: CSATFGNEQFF; cdr3_nt: TGCAGTGCTACTTTTGGAAATGAGCAGTTCTTC
clone_size: NA; v_call: TRBV7-9; j_call: TRBJ2-3; d_call: TRBD2; cdr3_aa: CASSFPTSGFDTQYF; cdr3_nt: TGTGCCAGCAGCTTCCCGACTAGCGGATTCGATACGCAGTATTTT
clone_size: NA; v_call: TRBV6-5; j_call: TRBJ2-7; d_call: TRBD1; cdr3_aa: CASSYSTGYNSYEQYF; cdr3_nt: TGTGCCAGCAGTTATTCGACAGGGTACAACTCCTACGAGCAGTACTTC
clone_size: few; v_call: TRBV29-1; j_call: TRBJ1-5; d_call: TRBD1; cdr3_aa: CSVWTGGNQPQHF; cdr3_nt: TGCAGCGTTTGGACAGGCGGTAATCAGCCCCAGCATTTT
clone_size: few; v_call: TRBV15; j_call: TRBJ2-4; d_call: NA; cdr3_aa: CATKGRKNIQYF; cdr3_nt: TGTGCCACCAAGGGCAGGAAAAACATTCAGTACTTC